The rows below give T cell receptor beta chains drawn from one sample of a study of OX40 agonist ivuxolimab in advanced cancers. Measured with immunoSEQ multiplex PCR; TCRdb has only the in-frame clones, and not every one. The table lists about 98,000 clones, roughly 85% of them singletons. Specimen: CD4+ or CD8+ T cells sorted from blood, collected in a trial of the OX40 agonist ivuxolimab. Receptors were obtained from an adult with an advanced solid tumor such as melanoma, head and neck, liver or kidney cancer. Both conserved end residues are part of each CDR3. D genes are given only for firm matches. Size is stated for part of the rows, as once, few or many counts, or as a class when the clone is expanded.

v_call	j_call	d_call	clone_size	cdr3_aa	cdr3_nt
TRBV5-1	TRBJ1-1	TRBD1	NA	CASSLDLQGAEAFF	TGCGCCAGCAGCTTGGACTTACAGGGGGCTGAAGCTTTCTTT
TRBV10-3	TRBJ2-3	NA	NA	CAISPTLGTDTQYF	TGTGCCATCAGCCCAACTTTGGGCACAGATACGCAGTATTTT
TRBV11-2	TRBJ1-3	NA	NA	CASTPYSSGNTIYF	TGTGCCAGCACCCCTTACAGCTCTGGAAACACCATATATTTT
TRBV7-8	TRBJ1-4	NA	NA	CASSILSNEKLFF	TGTGCCAGCAGCATACTGAGTAATGAAAAACTGTTTTTT
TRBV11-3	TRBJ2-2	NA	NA	CASSFDGELFF	TGTGCCAGCAGCTTCGACGGGGAGCTGTTTTTT
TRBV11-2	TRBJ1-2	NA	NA	CASSLDQGARYGYTF	TGTGCCAGCAGCTTAGATCAAGGGGCCCGCTATGGCTACACCTTC
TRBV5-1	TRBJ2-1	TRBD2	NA	CASSLDPGLAGTNEQFF	TGCGCCAGCAGCTTGGACCCGGGACTAGCGGGAACAAATGAGCAGTTCTTC
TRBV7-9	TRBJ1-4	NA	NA	CASSPVELFF	TGTGCCAGCAGCCCTGTCGAACTGTTTTTT
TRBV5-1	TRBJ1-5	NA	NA	CASSPDQGGNQPQHF	TGCGCCAGCAGCCCGGATCAGGGAGGCAATCAGCCCCAGCATTTT
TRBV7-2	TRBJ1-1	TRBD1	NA	CASSPGTGQAFF	TGTGCCAGCAGCCCAGGGACAGGGCAAGCTTTCTTT
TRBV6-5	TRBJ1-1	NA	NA	CASSYGQNEAFF	TGTGCCAGCAGTTACGGGCAAAATGAAGCTTTCTTT
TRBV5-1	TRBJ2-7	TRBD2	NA	CASSRGTSGGYEQYF	TGCGCCAGCAGCCGTGGGACTAGTGGGGGCTACGAGCAGTACTTC
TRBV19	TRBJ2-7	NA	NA	CASKTERQAYEQYF	TGTGCCAGCAAAACAGAGCGACAGGCCTACGAGCAGTACTTC
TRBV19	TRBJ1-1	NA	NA	CASSGQMNTEAFF	TGTGCCAGTAGCGGACAAATGAACACTGAAGCTTTCTTT
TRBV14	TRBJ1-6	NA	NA	CASSQLREGNSPLHF	TGTGCCAGCAGCCAATTGAGGGAAGGTAATTCACCCCTCCACTTT
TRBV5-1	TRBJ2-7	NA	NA	CASSNRDQAYEQYF	TGCGCCAGCAGCAACCGGGACCAGGCCTACGAGCAGTACTTC
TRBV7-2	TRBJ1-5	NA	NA	CASSLHRSQPQHF	TGTGCCAGCAGCCTACACCGGAGCCAGCCCCAGCATTTT
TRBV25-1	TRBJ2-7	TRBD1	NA	CASSAYGTESSYEQYF	TGTGCCAGCAGTGCCTACGGGACAGAAAGCTCCTACGAGCAGTACTTC
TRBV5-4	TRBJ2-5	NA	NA	CASSLNYQETQYF	TGTGCCAGCAGCTTGAACTATCAAGAGACCCAGTACTTC
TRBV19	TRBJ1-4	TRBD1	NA	CASSRAGQGLKKLFF	TGTGCCAGTAGCCGTGCGGGACAGGGATTGAAGAAGCTGTTTTTT
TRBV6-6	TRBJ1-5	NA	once	CASSYMWASNQPQHF	TGTGCCAGCAGTTACATGTGGGCTAGCAATCAGCCCCAGCATTTT
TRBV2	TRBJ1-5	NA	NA	CASSKDISNQPQHF	TGTGCCAGCAGTAAGGACATTAGCAATCAGCCCCAGCATTTT
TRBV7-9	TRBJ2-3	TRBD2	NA	CASSLETSADTQYF	TGTGCCAGCAGCTTAGAAACTAGCGCAGATACGCAGTATTTT
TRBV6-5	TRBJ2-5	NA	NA	CASSSGERETQYF	TGTGCCAGCAGCTCCGGGGAACGAGAGACCCAGTACTTC
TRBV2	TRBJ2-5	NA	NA	CASSERPGKETQYF	TGTGCCAGCAGTGAACGTCCGGGAAAAGAGACCCAGTACTTC
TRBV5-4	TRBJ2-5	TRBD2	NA	CASSPSGATARETQYF	TGTGCCAGCAGCCCCAGCGGGGCGACTGCCAGGGAGACCCAGTACTTC